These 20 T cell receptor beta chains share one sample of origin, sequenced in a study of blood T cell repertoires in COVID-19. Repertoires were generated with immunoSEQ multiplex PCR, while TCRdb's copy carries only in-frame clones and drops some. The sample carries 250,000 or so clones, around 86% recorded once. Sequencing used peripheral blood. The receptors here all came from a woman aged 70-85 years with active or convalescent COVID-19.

The CDR3 protein is CASSQVGRGGAYEQYF. CDR3 bases: TGTGCCAGCAGCCAAGTGGGCCGGGGAGGAGCCTACGAGCAGTACTTC. The chain uses TRBV3-1 (or the pseudogene TRBV3-2) and TRBJ2-7; the D gene is possibly TRBD2 (6 bases). V was pared by 1 base and J by 2 bases, with 15 bases between. This CDR3 spans 16 amino acids. The germline CDR1 and CDR2 sequences are LGHDT and YNNKEL (reference sequence).

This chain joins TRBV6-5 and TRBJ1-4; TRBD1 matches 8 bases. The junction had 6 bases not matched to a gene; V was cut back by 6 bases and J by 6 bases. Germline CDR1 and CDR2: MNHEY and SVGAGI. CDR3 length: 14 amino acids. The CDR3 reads CASSTRQGHEKLFF. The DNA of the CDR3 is TGTGCCAGCAGCACGAGACAGGGGCATGAAAAACTGTTTTTT.

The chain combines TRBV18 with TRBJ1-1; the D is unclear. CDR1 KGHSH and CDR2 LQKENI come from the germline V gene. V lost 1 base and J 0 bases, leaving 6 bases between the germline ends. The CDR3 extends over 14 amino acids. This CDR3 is CASSPQRVNTEAFF. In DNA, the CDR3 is TGTGCCAGCTCACCACAGAGGGTGAACACTGAAGCTTTCTTT.

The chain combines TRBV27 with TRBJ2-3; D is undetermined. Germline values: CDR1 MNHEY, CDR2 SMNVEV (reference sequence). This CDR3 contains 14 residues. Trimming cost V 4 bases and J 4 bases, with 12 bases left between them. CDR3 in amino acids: CASSYLLRADTQYF. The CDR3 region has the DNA TGTGCCAGCAGTTACCTACTTCGGGCAGATACGCAGTATTTT.

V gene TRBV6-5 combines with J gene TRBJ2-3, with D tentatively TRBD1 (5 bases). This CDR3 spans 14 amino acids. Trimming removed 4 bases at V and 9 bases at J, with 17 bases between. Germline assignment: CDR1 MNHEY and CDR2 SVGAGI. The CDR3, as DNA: TGTGCCAGCAGTTCTCCTGGGGCGTCAGGCACGCAGTATTTT. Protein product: CASSSPGASGTQYF.

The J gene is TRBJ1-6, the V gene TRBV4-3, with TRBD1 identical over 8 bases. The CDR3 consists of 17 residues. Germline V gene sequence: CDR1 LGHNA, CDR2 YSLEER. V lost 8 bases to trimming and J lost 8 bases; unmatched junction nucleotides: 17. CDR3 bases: TGCGCCAGCTCATCGGATACCGGGACAGGCATTTATTCACCCCTCCACTTT. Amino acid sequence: CASSSDTGTGIYSPLHF.

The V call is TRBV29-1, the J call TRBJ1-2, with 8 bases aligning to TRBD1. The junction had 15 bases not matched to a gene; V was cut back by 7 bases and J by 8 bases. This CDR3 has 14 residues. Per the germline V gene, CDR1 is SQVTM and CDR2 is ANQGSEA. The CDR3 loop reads CSASPGTGLGGYTF. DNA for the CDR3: TGCAGCGCCAGTCCCGGGACAGGCCTGGGAGGCTACACCTTC.

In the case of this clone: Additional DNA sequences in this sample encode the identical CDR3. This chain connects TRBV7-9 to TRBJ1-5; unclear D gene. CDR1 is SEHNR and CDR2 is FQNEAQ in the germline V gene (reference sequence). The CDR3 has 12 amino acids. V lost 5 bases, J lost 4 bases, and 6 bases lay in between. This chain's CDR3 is CASSLLNQPQHF. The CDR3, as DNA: TGTGCCAGCAGCCTACTAAATCAGCCCCAGCATTTT.

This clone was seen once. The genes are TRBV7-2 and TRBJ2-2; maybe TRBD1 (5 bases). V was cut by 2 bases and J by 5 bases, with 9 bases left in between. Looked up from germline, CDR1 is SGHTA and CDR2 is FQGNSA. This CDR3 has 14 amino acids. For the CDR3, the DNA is TGTGCCAGCAGCTTAAGGGGCCGGACCGGGGAGCTGTTTTTT. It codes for CASSLRGRTGELFF.

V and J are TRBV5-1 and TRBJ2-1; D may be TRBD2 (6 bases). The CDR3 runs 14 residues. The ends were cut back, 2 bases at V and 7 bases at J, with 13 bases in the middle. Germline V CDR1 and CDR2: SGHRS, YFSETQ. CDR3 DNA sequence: TGCGCCAGCAGCTTCGGGACTCCTTTGAATGAGCAGTTCTTC. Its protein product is CASSFGTPLNEQFF.

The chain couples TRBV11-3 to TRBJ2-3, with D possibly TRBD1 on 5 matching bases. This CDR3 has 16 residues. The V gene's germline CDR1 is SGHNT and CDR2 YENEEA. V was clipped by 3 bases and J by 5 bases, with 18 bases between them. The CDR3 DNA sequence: TGTGCCAGCAGCTTCAACAGGCCTCAACACCGAGATACGCAGTATTTT. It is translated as CASSFNRPQHRDTQYF.

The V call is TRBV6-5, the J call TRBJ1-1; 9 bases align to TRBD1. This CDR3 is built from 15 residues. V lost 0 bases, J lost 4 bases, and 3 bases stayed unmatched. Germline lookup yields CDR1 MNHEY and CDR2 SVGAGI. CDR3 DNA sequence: TGTGCCAGCAGTTACTCGACAGGGGGGGTCACTGAAGCTTTCTTT. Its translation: CASSYSTGGVTEAFF.

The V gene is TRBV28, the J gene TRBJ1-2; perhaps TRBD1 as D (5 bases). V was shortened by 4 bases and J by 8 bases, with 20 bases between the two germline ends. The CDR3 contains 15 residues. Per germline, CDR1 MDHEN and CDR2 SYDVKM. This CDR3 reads CASSSAGGTQEGYTF. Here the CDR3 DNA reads TGTGCCAGCAGTTCAGCCGGGGGGACCCAGGAAGGCTACACCTTC.

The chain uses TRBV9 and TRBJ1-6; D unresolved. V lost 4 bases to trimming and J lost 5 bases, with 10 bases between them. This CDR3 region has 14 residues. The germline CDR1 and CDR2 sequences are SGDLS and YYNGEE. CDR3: CASSTDGNNSPLHF. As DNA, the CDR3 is TGTGCCAGCAGCACAGACGGGAATAATTCACCCCTCCACTTT. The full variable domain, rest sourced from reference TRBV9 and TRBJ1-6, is DSGVTQTPKHLITATGQRVTLRCSPRSGDLSVYWYQQSLDQGLQFLIQYYNGEERAKGNILERFSAQQFPDLHSELNLSSLELGDSALYFCASSTDGNNSPLHFGNGTRLTVT.

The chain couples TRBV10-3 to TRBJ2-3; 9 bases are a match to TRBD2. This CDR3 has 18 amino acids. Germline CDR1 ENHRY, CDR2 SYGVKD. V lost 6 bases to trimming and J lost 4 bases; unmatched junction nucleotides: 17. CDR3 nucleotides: TGTGCCATCAGCCCCCCGGTTCTCCGGGGACTAGCCCCAGATACGCAGTATTTT. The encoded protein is CAISPPVLRGLAPDTQYF.

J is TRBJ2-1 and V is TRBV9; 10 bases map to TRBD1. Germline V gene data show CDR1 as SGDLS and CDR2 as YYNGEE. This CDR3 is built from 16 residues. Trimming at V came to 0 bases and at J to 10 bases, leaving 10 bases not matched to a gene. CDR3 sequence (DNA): TGTGCCAGCAGCGTAGAATTGGGACAGGGGATCCCGGAGCAGTTCTTC. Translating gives CASSVELGQGIPEQFF. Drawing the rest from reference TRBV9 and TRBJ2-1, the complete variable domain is DSGVTQTPKHLITATGQRVTLRCSPRSGDLSVYWYQQSLDQGLQFLIQYYNGEERAKGNILERFSAQQFPDLHSELNLSSLELGDSALYFCASSVELGQGIPEQFFGPGTRLTVL.

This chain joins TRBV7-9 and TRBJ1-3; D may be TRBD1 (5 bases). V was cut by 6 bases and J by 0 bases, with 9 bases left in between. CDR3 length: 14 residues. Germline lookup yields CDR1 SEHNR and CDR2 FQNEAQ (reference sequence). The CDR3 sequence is CASSDSLSGNTIYF. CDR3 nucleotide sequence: TGTGCCAGCAGTGACAGTCTCTCTGGAAACACCATATATTTT.

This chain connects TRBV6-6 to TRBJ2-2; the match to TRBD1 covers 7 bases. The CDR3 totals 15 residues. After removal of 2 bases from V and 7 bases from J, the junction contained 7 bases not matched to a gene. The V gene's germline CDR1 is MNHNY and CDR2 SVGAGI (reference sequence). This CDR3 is CASSYRGRSGGELFF. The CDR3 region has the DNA TGTGCCAGCAGTTACAGGGGGCGATCGGGCGGGGAGCTGTTTTTT.

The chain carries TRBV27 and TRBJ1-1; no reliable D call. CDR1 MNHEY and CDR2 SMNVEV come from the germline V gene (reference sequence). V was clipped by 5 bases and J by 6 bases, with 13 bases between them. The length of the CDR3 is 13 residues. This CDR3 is CASSLQPAAEAFF. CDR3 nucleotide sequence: TGTGCCAGCAGTCTCCAGCCGGCGGCTGAAGCTTTCTTT.

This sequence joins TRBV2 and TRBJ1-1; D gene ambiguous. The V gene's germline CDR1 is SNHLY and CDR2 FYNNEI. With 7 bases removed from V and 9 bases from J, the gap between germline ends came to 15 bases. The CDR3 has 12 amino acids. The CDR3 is CASIEGGEKAFF. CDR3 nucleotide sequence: TGTGCCAGCATTGAGGGAGGTGAAAAAGCTTTCTTT.